This record looks at one T cell receptor (beta chain) sequence and its context. The sample is drawn from a study of blood T cell repertoires in COVID-19. Turning to the study itself: The United States, Italy and Spain were the sources of the acute and convalescent COVID-19 samples. From T cells, B-cell-depleted T cells, or PBMCs came the material, which was cDNA or gDNA.

This CDR3 is 15 amino acids long. Germline V gene lookup returns CDR1 SNHLY and CDR2 FYNNEI. The ends lost 6 bases at V and 7 bases at J; junction bases unmatched: 11. Original processing methods: For nucleated cells, counts were estimated from reference gene primer amplification. The repertoire was sequenced with immunoSEQ multiplex PCR; TCRdb's copy has only in-frame clones and lacks some. D and trimming come from the DNA, and the V and J calls and clone size come from that table. In the table there are about 69,000 clones, 85% of which are singletons. This receptor was identified in an elderly man with acute or convalescent COVID-19. The rearrangement joins TRBV2 to TRBJ1-5, with TRBD1 identical over 8 bases. Sequenced: peripheral blood. The CDR3 bases are TGTGCCAGCAGGACCAGGGGGCCTAGGGTCCAGCCCCAGCATTTT. Its translation: CASRTRGPRVQPQHF.